This T cell receptor beta chain was sequenced during a study of T cell responses to AZD1222 COVID-19 vaccine. Findings and limits, study-wide: Samples come after the peak T cell response, not at day 14. Following two doses of AZD1222, Spike-specific TCR breadth and depth rose. Targets within unmutated variant regions were reportedly found for nearly half of spike-specific TCRs. Donors were chiefly white British, with a greater number of females, and clonal diversity was perhaps underestimated.

Repertoires were generated with immunoSEQ multiplex PCR, while TCRdb's copy carries only in-frame clones and drops some. The table records more than 70,000 clones, 88% of them present only once. This CDR3 has 19 residues. Germline trimming cut 0 bases from V and 4 bases from J; bases unmatched to any gene: 15. The germline V gene encodes CDR1 SGDLS and CDR2 YYNGEE. About this clone itself: What it binds is not known.

The TCR originated in an adult in good health. The J gene is TRBJ2-2, the V gene TRBV9; 7 bases match TRBD1. The sample in question was peripheral blood, obtained on day 0 of MenACWY control vaccination. The CDR3 DNA follows: TGTGCCAGCAGCGTAGTAAGCCCTGCTACAGGGGAGAGCACCGGGGAGCTGTTTTTT. Translated, it gives CASSVVSPATGESTGELFF.